The following is a T cell receptor beta chain sequence with its context. The data were taken from a study of technical replicates of blood from a handful of donors. Trimming cost V 0 bases and J 4 bases, with 9 bases left between them. CDR3 length equals 14 residues. The V gene's germline CDR1 is LGHNA and CDR2 YSLEER. Some clones are missing from TCRdb's copy, which holds only in-frame ones; the method was immunoSEQ multiplex PCR. The profile covers roughly 52,000 clones, with nearly 95% appearing a single time and 3% to 3.5% taken by the ten largest. The sequence was collected from a human donor in good health. Some clones in this sample may be carry-over from other donors' samples. Sample: PBMCs. The rearrangement joins TRBV4-3 to TRBJ2-5; D perhaps matches TRBD1 (6 bases). The CDR3 loop reads CASSQDVRGETQYF. CDR3 nucleotide sequence: TGCGCCAGCAGCCAAGATGTCAGGGGAGAGACCCAGTACTTC.